This T cell receptor (beta chain) was observed in a study of cytomegalovirus exposure and HLA in healthy donors. Study observations and caveats: TCR sequences were mostly rare, though some public TCRs occurred in many donors. Sequencing artifact likely explains a cluster of highly shared sequence variants. Immune exposure was documented only through CMV serostatus. For most TCR beta V segments, an earlier analysis put the productive rate at about 90% or about 30% of the time.

There are 15 residues in the CDR3. After removal of 8 bases from V and 0 bases from J, the junction contained 10 bases not matched to a gene. CDR1 and CDR2 from the germline V gene are MNHNY and SVGAGI (reference sequence). A word on this clone: Its antigen is currently unknown.

The PCR employed 60 Vbeta primers together with 13 Jbeta primers. Sequencing used immunoSEQ multiplex PCR; TCRdb keeps in-frame clones, though not all of them. Among approximately 140,000 clones listed, around 57% were seen once. The sample consisted of PBMCs. The sequence came from a male donor in good health and CMV-seronegative. The rearrangement links TRBV6-6 to TRBJ2-7; 7 nucleotides agree with TRBD2. CDR3 sequence (DNA): TGTGCCAGCTTGGGGGGGAAAGAAAGCTCCTACGAGCAGTACTTC. Amino acids: CASLGGKESSYEQYF.